This TCR beta chain was recovered during a study of metastatic and nonmetastatic thyroid tumors. Across the study: Thyroid patients, malignant and benign, had repertoires compared across blood and tumor or nodule tissue.

Each patient came to thyroid surgery without any prior treatment (of any kind). This clone was seen at least ten times. Under the authors' procedure: The authors used CDR3 differences across clinicopathological groups to build a distant-metastasis classifier for papillary thyroid cancer. From the PCR reads, TCRdb re-called clones with MiXCR. TCRdb's processing, not the authors' own work, is the source of the V and J calls. The data hold roughly 34,000 clones, with roughly 15% observed a single time. Germline CDR1 and CDR2: MNHNS and SASEGT. The CDR3 totals 14 residues. Trimming removed 5 bases from V and 6 bases from J; junction bases left unmatched: 5.

The sequenced material came from blood. The origin of this receptor is a male donor with papillary thyroid cancer or a benign thyroid nodule (not recorded which). Some clones in this sample may be carry-over from other donors' samples. The chain has TRBV6-1 and TRBJ1-5, with 9 bases matching TRBD1. As DNA, the CDR3 is TGTGCCAGCAGTTCCGGGACAGGGCGTCAGCCCCAGCATTTT. Its protein product is CASSSGTGRQPQHF.